This T cell receptor (beta chain) emerged from a study of blood T cell repertoires in COVID-19. Looking at the study overall: Spain, Italy and the United States supplied samples that represented acute and convalescent COVID-19.

Profiling relied on immunoSEQ multiplex PCR, and the TCRdb table lists in-frame clones only, not all of them. The sample includes approximately 140,000 clones, more than 70% seen only once; the top ten take about 5.5%. This clone was seen just once. Germline V gene lookup returns CDR1 SGHNT and CDR2 YENEEA. V trimming: 3 bases; J trimming: 7 bases; junction bases outside the gene matches: 10. The CDR3 loop spans 15 amino acids. The TCR sequence derives from a man in his forties with acute COVID-19. The chain is built from TRBV11-3 and TRBJ2-3; 7 bases match TRBD2. Sequencing was performed on PBMCs or T cells enriched from blood (not recorded which). The CDR3 sequence is CASSFWGEGIYTQYF. For the CDR3, the DNA is TGTGCCAGCAGCTTTTGGGGGGAGGGTATCTATACGCAGTATTTT.